The source of this TCR beta chain is a study of cytomegalovirus exposure and HLA in healthy donors. Study-wide points: In a later analysis, CMV-associated beta chains were mostly HLA-associated, it appeared. Presence/absence analysis assumed near-uniform sequencing depth across donors. Accurate predictions that matched the HLA-A and HLA-B alleles of most subjects were reportedly made from TCR beta sequences. When the data were analyzed later, several of the most significant clusters appeared to be linked to common viral pathogens.

Of note for this clone: The antigen is undetermined.

A multiplex PCR was run with 60 Vbeta primers and 13 Jbeta primers. Sequenced by immunoSEQ multiplex PCR; TCRdb stores in-frame clones only, minus some. The profile shows over 150,000 clones, 65% to 85% of them singletons. CDR1 MDHEN and CDR2 SYDVKM come from the germline V gene. The V segment lost 5 bases and the J segment 4 bases; nucleotides outside the gene matches: 2. The CDR3 is 14 amino acids. J is TRBJ2-1 and V is TRBV28; 10 bases map to TRBD1. This clonotype was obtained from a woman aged 40 to 49 in good health and CMV-seropositive. Sequencing was carried out using PBMCs. The CDR3 DNA reads as TGTGCCAGCAGTCCGGGACAGGGGTACAATGAGCAGTTCTTC. Translating it yields CASSPGQGYNEQFF.